This TCR beta chain was identified during a study of human T cells and chemical hapten exposure. Study results and caveats: DPC sensitization did not alter TCRs above 1 in 1000 frequency.

This clonotype was found many times. The target antigen is unknown. CDR1 is MNHEY, CDR2 SVGAGI, per germline. Trimming at V came to 6 bases and at J to 3 bases, leaving 6 bases not matched to a gene. The CDR3 has 15 residues. TCRdb called the RACE reads again in MiXCR, with one record for every CDR3 protein. This sample yields roughly 90,000 distinct CDR3 sequences, of which about 11% are seen a single time; 1% to 1.2% belongs to the top ten. Time point meaning: patch test 3, about 24 weeks after DPC sensitization. Described treatment: therapeutic diphenylcyclopropenone sensitization with weekly scalp DPC. It was from unfractionated whole blood that total RNA was extracted.

The material sequenced was whole blood, taken in connection with sensitization to the hapten diphenylcyclopropenone (DPC). This chain joins TRBV6-5 and TRBJ2-3; TRBD1 matches 10 bases. This clonotype was obtained from a woman aged 25 to 39 with alopecia areata. Some clones in this sample may be carry-over from other donors' samples. CDR3 residues: CASSEGQGVTDTQYF. CDR3 in DNA: TGTGCCAGCAGCGAAGGACAGGGGGTAACAGATACGCAGTATTTT.